One and the same sample provided the 6 T cell receptor beta chains below, sequenced in a study of blood T cell repertoires in COVID-19. Clones were sequenced by immunoSEQ multiplex PCR, and TCRdb holds only the in-frame ones, with some missing. The repertoire holds tens of thousands of clones, with just over 85% as singletons. Material: peripheral blood. Receptor source: a man between 65 and 85 years old with active or convalescent COVID-19.

CDR3 in DNA: TGTGCCAGCTCACCCACAGGGGTGGGTAATTCACCCCTCCACTTT. Translating gives CASSPTGVGNSPLHF. This chain links TRBV18 with TRBJ1-6, with TRBD1 matching over 7 bases. Germline lookup yields CDR1 KGHSH and CDR2 LQKENI. CDR3 length: 15 amino acids. With 3 bases clipped from V and 6 bases from J, the junction kept 5 bases outside the gene matches.

J is TRBJ1-5 and V is TRBV6-1; D remains ambiguous. The germline V gene has CDR1 MNHNS and CDR2 SASEGT. V was pared by 2 bases and J by 0 bases, with 8 bases between. This CDR3 is built from 15 residues. CDR3 in DNA: TGTGCCAGCAGTGAAAGCCCATATAGCAATCAGCCCCAGCATTTT. Its translation is CASSESPYSNQPQHF.

Only a few counts were recorded for this clone. This chain joins TRBV14 and TRBJ2-1, with D perhaps TRBD2 (5 bases). In germline, CDR1 is SGHDN, CDR2 FVKESK. This CDR3 is 16 amino acids long. With 0 bases removed from V and 4 bases from J, the gap between germline ends came to 13 bases. The CDR3 DNA reads as TGTGCCAGCAGCCAAGATTTATTACGGGGTTACAATGAGCAGTTCTTC. Its translation: CASSQDLLRGYNEQFF.

V is TRBV19 and J is TRBJ2-1; 11 nucleotides align to TRBD2. Germline CDR1 and CDR2: LNHDA and SQIVND (reference sequence). The CDR3 has 17 residues. V shed 5 bases, J shed 0 bases, and the junction held 6 bases outside the gene matches. This chain's CDR3 is CASSPTSGDSSYNEQFF. CDR3 coding DNA: TGTGCCAGTAGTCCGACTAGCGGGGACAGCTCCTACAATGAGCAGTTCTTC.

The V gene is TRBV12-3 or TRBV12-4, the J gene TRBJ1-6; 9 positions agree with TRBD1. This CDR3 is built from 13 residues. V gave up 5 bases and J gave up 14 bases; unmatched junction bases: 7. DNA for the CDR3: TGTGCCAGCAGTCTCTCCCGGGACAGGGCCCTCCACTTT. Translating it yields CASSLSRDRALHF.

V is TRBV5-1 and J is TRBJ1-4; D is uncertain. In germline, CDR1 is SGHRS, CDR2 YFSETQ. This CDR3 spans 15 amino acids. Trimming cost V 0 bases and J 2 bases, with 8 bases left between them. The CDR3 loop reads CASSLDVATNEKLFF. Here the CDR3 DNA reads TGCGCCAGCAGCTTGGACGTAGCGACTAATGAAAAACTGTTTTTT.